Below, 10 T cell receptor beta chains from the same sample are listed, as sequenced in a study of CD8 T cells in ankylosing spondylitis. TCRdb redid the calling of the 5' RACE reads with MiXCR, one entry per CDR3 protein. The table has some 52,000 distinct CDR3 sequences, approximately 7% seen once. The sample consisted of blood, either unsorted or a sorted T cell fraction (not recorded which). The receptors originated from a female donor with ankylosing spondylitis or in good health (not recorded which).

This clonotype was detected many times. The rearrangement links TRBV29-1 to TRBJ2-3; no clear D. Trimming stripped 1 base from V and 2 bases from J, with 13 bases between. This CDR3 is built from 15 residues. CDR1 SQVTM and CDR2 ANQGSEA come from the germline V gene. The CDR3 spells CSVEGSNAITDTQYF. The CDR3 bases are TGCAGCGTTGAAGGGTCAAACGCTATCACAGATACGCAGTATTTT.

This chain links TRBV12-3 or TRBV12-4 with TRBJ1-2, with TRBD1 as a possible D gene (5 bases). There are 17 residues in the CDR3. Trimming took off 5 bases at V and 0 bases at J, with 19 bases between the two ends. The CDR3 nucleotides are TGTGCCAGCAGTGTCGGCTCTCGGGGACCCACTAACTATGGCTACACCTTC. Its translation is CASSVGSRGPTNYGYTF.

This clonotype was seen ten or more times. A read error is possible here, since a much larger clone lies one base away. This chain uses TRBV12-3 or TRBV12-4 with TRBJ1-4; D gene unclear. This CDR3 has 18 amino acids. The CDR3 nucleotides read TGTGCCCGCAGTTTAGTTCGGATTGCGGGAAACCCTAATGAAAAACTGTTTTTT. Translation: CARSLVRIAGNPNEKLFF.

This clonotype was found many times. This sequence joins TRBV6-4 and TRBJ2-3; 7 nucleotides line up with TRBD1. The CDR3 totals 16 residues. The V gene's germline CDR1 is MRHNA and CDR2 SNTAGT. V shed 0 bases and J 4 bases; nucleotides not matched to a gene: 7. CDR3 sequence (DNA): TGTGCCAGCAGTGACTCAGGGGGCATTCAACCAGATACGCAGTATTTT. Translated, it gives CASSDSGGIQPDTQYF.

This clonotype appeared a few times. The chain employs TRBV18 and TRBJ2-7, with D unresolved. V lost 3 bases, J lost 3 bases, and 9 bases lay in between. The CDR3 is made up of 13 amino acids. Germline assignment: CDR1 KGHSH and CDR2 LQKENI. CDR3 bases: TGTGCCAGCTCACCCGCATTTTACTACGAGCAGTACTTC. Its protein product is CASSPAFYYEQYF.

This clonotype was seen only a few times. The chain links TRBV20-1 to TRBJ1-4; a weak D match, TRBD1 (6 bases). The CDR3 sequence is 14 residues long. Trimming cost V 5 bases and J 7 bases, with 17 bases left between them. Germline assignment: CDR1 DFQATT and CDR2 SNEGSKA (reference sequence). The CDR3 region is CSAVRGAGVEKLFF. The CDR3 DNA reads as TGCAGTGCTGTCCGGGGGGCAGGGGTTGAAAAACTGTTTTTT.

At least ten counts were recorded for this clonotype. J is TRBJ1-3 and V is TRBV20-1; 9 bases fit TRBD1. After removal of 3 bases from V and 3 bases from J, the junction contained 12 bases not matched to a gene. The CDR3 consists of 17 residues. Germline values: CDR1 DFQATT, CDR2 SNEGSKA (reference sequence). This CDR3 reads CSARTPAGTGFGNTIYF. Here the CDR3 DNA reads TGCAGTGCTAGGACTCCGGCCGGGACAGGGTTTGGAAACACCATATATTTT.

The table lists this clonotype with many counts. The chain carries TRBV7-2 and TRBJ2-3; no definite D call. Trimming took off 1 base at V and 3 bases at J, with 14 bases between the two ends. From germline, CDR1 is SGHTA and CDR2 FQGNSA. This CDR3 has 16 amino acids. The DNA for the CDR3 is TGTGCCAGCAGCTTAGAGGCCAGTCGAGGAACAGATACGCAGTATTTT. As protein: CASSLEASRGTDTQYF.

This clonotype was detected ten times or more. The chain uses TRBV2 and TRBJ2-7, with a tentative D call TRBD1 (5 bases). CDR1 SNHLY and CDR2 FYNNEI come from the germline V gene. V gave up 0 bases and J gave up 0 bases, with 12 bases separating them. The CDR3 loop spans 16 amino acids. The CDR3 DNA sequence: TGTGCCAGCAGTGAAGCATGGGGCGCAAGCTCCTACGAGCAGTACGTC. Translation gives CASSEAWGASSYEQYV.

This clonotype was seen ten or more times. This chain connects TRBV5-1 to TRBJ2-2; no clear D. Germline V CDR1 and CDR2: SGHRS, YFSETQ. The CDR3 runs to 12 residues. V lost 2 bases to trimming and J lost 6 bases, with 5 bases between them. The CDR3 nucleotides read TGCGCCAGCAGCTTAATCCCCGGGGAGCTGTTTTTT. Encoded protein: CASSLIPGELFF. The whole variable domain, remainder taken from reference TRBV5-1 and TRBJ2-2, is KAGVTQTPRYLIKTRGQQVTLSCSPISGHRSVSWYQQTPGQGLQFLFEYFSETQRNKGNFPGRFSGRQFSNSRSEMNVSTLELGDSALYLCASSLIPGELFFGEGSRLTVL.